What follows is one T cell receptor beta chain and its context. In this CDR3 the conserved last residue, phenylalanine or tryptophan, is missing, so a read error is likely. V lost 4 bases and J lost 0; bases outside the gene matches: 16. The germline CDR1 and CDR2 sequences are MGHRA and YSYEKL. CDR3 length: 21 residues. With a constant-region primer, TCR beta cDNA was made from approximately 520 ng of total RNA. It was through three nested multiplex PCR rounds of slightly modified ARM-PCR that TCR beta libraries arose. A C-beta reverse primer was combined with TRBV1-TRBV30 forward primers in the first two PCR rounds, and each round had ten to eleven cycles. TCRdb independently ran MiXCR on the multiplex PCR reads; one entry per CDR3 protein. This repertoire shows around 330,000 distinct CDR3 sequences, roughly 60% found once; its top ten account for roughly 8.9%. The source of the blood RNA was unsorted whole blood, and germline DNA was extracted as well.

This record comes from a study of tumor-infiltrating lymphocytes in primary liver carcinoma. The source is a man aged 40-49 years with primary liver carcinoma and hepatitis B virus infection. The sample consisted of peripheral blood. The chain uses TRBV4-1 and TRBJ2-1; 12 bases are shared with TRBD2. CDR3 nucleotide sequence: TGCGCCAGCAGCCCATTTGCATTAGGACTAGCGGGGCCCGGCTCCTACAATGAGCAGTTCTCC. Translated: CASSPFALGLAGPGSYNEQFS.